Shown below are 13 T cell receptor beta chains from a single sample sequenced in a study of blood T cell repertoires in COVID-19. TCRdb's copy holds only in-frame clones and misses some; the assay was immunoSEQ multiplex PCR. The table has fewer than 250,000 clones, roughly 82% seen once. Sample: peripheral blood. These receptors originate from a woman aged 55-69 years with COVID-19, enrolled during active disease.

The chain joins TRBV5-6 to TRBJ2-5, with TRBD1 identical over 10 bases. Germline CDR1 reads SGHDT; CDR2 reads YYEEEE. V gave up 3 bases and J gave up 4 bases; unmatched junction bases: 15. This CDR3 has 18 residues. The CDR3 loop reads CASSSLVPGQGSGETQYF. As DNA, the CDR3 is TGTGCCAGCAGCTCCCTTGTCCCGGGACAGGGGTCGGGAGAGACCCAGTACTTC.

The chain links TRBV14 to TRBJ1-2; 7 bases line up with TRBD1. CDR3 size: 14 residues. The V gene's germline CDR1 is SGHDN and CDR2 FVKESK. Trimming removed 0 bases from V and 7 bases from J; junction bases left unmatched: 5. CDR3 sequence reads: CASSQDRGRAGYTF. In nucleotides, the CDR3 is TGTGCCAGCAGCCAAGATAGGGGGCGGGCTGGCTACACCTTC.

This clone has only one observation. The chain recombines TRBV6-2 or TRBV6-3 with TRBJ2-3; 14 bases are shared with TRBD2. The CDR3 is 17 residues long. V lost 6 bases, J lost 10 bases, and 15 bases stayed unmatched. Germline V gene lookup returns CDR1 MNHEY and CDR2 SVGEGT. In DNA, the CDR3 is TGTGCCAGCAGCCGACCTCGACTAGCGGGAGGGCCCGTGGCGCAGTATTTT. This encodes CASSRPRLAGGPVAQYF.

In nucleotides, the CDR3 is TGTGCCAGTCGACAGGGCAGCCAGCCCCAGCATTTT. This sequence encodes CASRQGSQPQHF. V is TRBV28 and J is TRBJ1-5, with 7 bases matching TRBD1. The CDR3 is 12 residues long. The V gene end was trimmed by 9 bases and the J gene end by 7 bases; junction bases not matched to a gene: 6. Germline CDR1 MDHEN, CDR2 SYDVKM.

The rearrangement uses TRBV12-3 or TRBV12-4 and TRBJ1-1, with D unclear. The CDR3 loop spans 11 amino acids. Trimming shortened V by 4 bases and J by 6 bases, and 6 bases separated the two germline ends. The CDR3 protein is CASSSRSEAFF. Written as DNA, the CDR3 is TGTGCCAGCAGTTCCCGTTCTGAAGCTTTCTTT.

The chain is built from TRBV20-1 and TRBJ2-7, with D hard to call. Trimming took off 2 bases at V and 3 bases at J, with 5 bases between the two ends. This CDR3 is built from 11 residues. The V gene's germline CDR1 is DFQATT and CDR2 SNEGSKA (reference sequence). The CDR3 DNA reads TGCAGTGCTAGAACCAGCTACGAGCAGTACGTC. Amino acid sequence: CSARTSYEQYV.

This clone came up once. The gene calls are TRBV7-2 and TRBJ2-7, with 9 bases aligning to TRBD2. The CDR3 spans 15 residues. The V gene end was trimmed by 1 base and the J gene end by 7 bases; junction bases not matched to a gene: 8. In germline, CDR1 is SGHTA, CDR2 FQGNSA. This CDR3 is CASSLGAGGPGEQYF. As DNA, the CDR3 is TGTGCCAGCAGCTTAGGGGCGGGAGGGCCGGGGGAGCAGTACTTC.

The V gene is TRBV7-9, the J gene TRBJ2-3; TRBD1 matches at 9 bases. CDR1 is SEHNR and CDR2 is FQNEAQ in the germline V gene (reference sequence). The CDR3 covers 15 residues. Trimming cost V 5 bases and J 4 bases; bases outside gene matches: 7. For the CDR3, the DNA is TGTGCCAGCAGCGTCGGGACAGGGAGTGCAGATACGCAGTATTTT. Its protein product is CASSVGTGSADTQYF.

J is TRBJ2-2 and V is TRBV5-4, with 8 bases identical to TRBD1. Losses at the gene ends were 4 bases for V and 6 bases for J; bases not matched to a gene: 5. The CDR3 consists of 14 residues. Germline V lookup: CDR1 SGHNT, CDR2 YYREEE (reference sequence). In DNA form, the CDR3 reads TGTGCCAGCAGCCGGACAGGGTATCCCGGGGAGCTGTTTTTT. It is translated as CASSRTGYPGELFF.

The chain combines TRBV5-4 with TRBJ2-6; possibly TRBD2 for D (6 bases). Germline CDR1 SGHNT, CDR2 YYREEE (reference sequence). The length of the CDR3 is 16 residues. Deletions cut 4 bases from V and 4 bases from J, with 15 bases between. The CDR3 DNA is TGTGCCAGCAGCACCGGGGCGGGGCAGGGGGCCAACGTCCTGACTTTC. It translates to CASSTGAGQGANVLTF.

This sequence joins TRBV18 and TRBJ2-1; 8 positions match TRBD2. The CDR3 consists of 11 residues. The germline V gene encodes CDR1 KGHSH and CDR2 LQKENI. Trimming took 6 bases from V and 15 from J; bases not matched to a gene: 7. Written as DNA, the CDR3 is TGTGCCAGCTCGTACGGGAGGGCCTTGTTCTTC. As protein: CASSYGRALFF.

J is TRBJ2-3 and V is TRBV5-1, with 7 nucleotides matching TRBD2. CDR3 length equals 14 residues. Germline V gene data show CDR1 as SGHRS and CDR2 as YFSETQ. Germline trimming cut 6 bases from V and 3 bases from J; bases unmatched to any gene: 7. The CDR3 DNA sequence: TGCGCCAGCACCCGGGGGGACCCGACAGATACGCAGTATTTT. Encoded protein: CASTRGDPTDTQYF.

This chain's CDR3 is CASSLFTGTSEAFF. The CDR3 DNA is TGTGCCAGCAGTTTATTTACAGGGACATCCGAAGCTTTCTTT. The rearrangement joins TRBV28 to TRBJ1-1, with D perhaps TRBD1 (6 bases). The germline CDR1 and CDR2 sequences are MDHEN and SYDVKM. The V end lost 1 base, the J end lost 8 bases, and 14 bases lay between the germline ends. The CDR3 is 14 residues long.